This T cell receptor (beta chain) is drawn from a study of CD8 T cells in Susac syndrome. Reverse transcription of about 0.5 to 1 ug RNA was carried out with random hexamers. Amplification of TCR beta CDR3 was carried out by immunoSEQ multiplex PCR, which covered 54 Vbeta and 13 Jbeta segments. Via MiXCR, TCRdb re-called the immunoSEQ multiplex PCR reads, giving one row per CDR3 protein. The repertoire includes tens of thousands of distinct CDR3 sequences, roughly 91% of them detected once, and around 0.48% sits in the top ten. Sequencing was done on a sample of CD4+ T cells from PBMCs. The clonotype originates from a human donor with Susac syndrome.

Here the CDR3 DNA reads TGCAGCGTTGACCGCTCACAGACTGAAGCTTTCTTT. Translation gives CSVDRSQTEAFF. The chain has TRBV29-1 and TRBJ1-1; no reliable D call. Trimming left V 3 bases short and J 5 bases short, with 10 bases between. The CDR3 runs 12 residues. The germline gives CDR1 SQVTM, CDR2 ANQGSEA.